The subject of this entry is one T cell receptor beta chain. This sample stems from a study of blood T cell repertoires in COVID-19. Study in general: Donors in the United States, Italy and Spain gave samples during acute or convalescent COVID-19.

Profiling relied on immunoSEQ multiplex PCR, and the TCRdb table lists in-frame clones only, not all of them. The data contain roughly 180,000 clones, 80% of them singletons. With V trimmed by 4 bases and J by 7 bases, 7 bases remained unmatched. The CDR3 loop spans 13 amino acids. Germline V gene sequence: CDR1 SGHDT, CDR2 YYEEEE. V gene TRBV5-6 combines with J gene TRBJ1-2, with 7 bases identical to TRBD1. What was sequenced was PBMCs or T cells enriched from blood (not recorded which). This TCR was sampled from a man in his sixties who had been exposed to COVID-19. This CDR3 is CASSPDRVIGYTF. In nucleotides, the CDR3 is TGTGCCAGCAGCCCCGACAGGGTAATTGGCTACACCTTC.